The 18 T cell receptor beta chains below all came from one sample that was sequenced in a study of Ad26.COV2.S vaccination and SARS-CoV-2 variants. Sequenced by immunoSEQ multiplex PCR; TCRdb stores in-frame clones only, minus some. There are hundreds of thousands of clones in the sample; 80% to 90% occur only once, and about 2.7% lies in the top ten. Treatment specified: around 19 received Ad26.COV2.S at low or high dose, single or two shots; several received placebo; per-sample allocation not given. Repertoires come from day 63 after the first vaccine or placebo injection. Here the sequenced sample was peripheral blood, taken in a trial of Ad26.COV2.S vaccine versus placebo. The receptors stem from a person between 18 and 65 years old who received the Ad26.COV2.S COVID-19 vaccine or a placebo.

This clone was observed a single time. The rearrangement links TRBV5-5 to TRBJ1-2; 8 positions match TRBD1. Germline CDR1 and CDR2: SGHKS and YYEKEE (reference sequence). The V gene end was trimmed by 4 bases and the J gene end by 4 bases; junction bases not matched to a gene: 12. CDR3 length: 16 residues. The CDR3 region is CASSPKGQALGYGYTF. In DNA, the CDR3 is TGTGCCAGCAGCCCGAAGGGACAGGCTCTCGGCTATGGCTACACCTTC.

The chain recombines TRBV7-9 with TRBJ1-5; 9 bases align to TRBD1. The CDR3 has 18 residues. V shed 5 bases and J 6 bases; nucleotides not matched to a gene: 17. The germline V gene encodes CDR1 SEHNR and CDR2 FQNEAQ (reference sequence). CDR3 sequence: CASSPYGTGTGRGQPQHF. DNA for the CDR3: TGTGCCAGCAGCCCTTATGGAACCGGGACAGGGAGGGGTCAGCCCCAGCATTTT.

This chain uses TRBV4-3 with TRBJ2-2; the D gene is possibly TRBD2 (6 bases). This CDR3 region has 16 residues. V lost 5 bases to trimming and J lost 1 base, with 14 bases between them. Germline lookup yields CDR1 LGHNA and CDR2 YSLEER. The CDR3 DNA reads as TGCGCCAGCAGCGTTGGGCGGGGTGAGAACACCGGGGAGCTGTTTTTT. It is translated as CASSVGRGENTGELFF.

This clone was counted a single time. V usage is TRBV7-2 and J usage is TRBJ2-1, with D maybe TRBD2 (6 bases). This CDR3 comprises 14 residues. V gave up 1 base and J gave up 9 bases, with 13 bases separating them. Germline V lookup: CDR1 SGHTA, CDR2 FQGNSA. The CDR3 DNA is TGTGCCAGCAGCTTAGGATGGAGGGGCAGTGAGCAGTTCTTC. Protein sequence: CASSLGWRGSEQFF. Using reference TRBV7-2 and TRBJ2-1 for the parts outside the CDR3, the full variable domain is GAGVSQSPSNKVTEKGKDVELRCDPISGHTALYWYRQSLGQGLEFLIYFQGNSAPDKSGLPSDRFSAERTGGSVSTLTIQRTQQEDSAVYLCASSLGWRGSEQFFGPGTRLTVL.

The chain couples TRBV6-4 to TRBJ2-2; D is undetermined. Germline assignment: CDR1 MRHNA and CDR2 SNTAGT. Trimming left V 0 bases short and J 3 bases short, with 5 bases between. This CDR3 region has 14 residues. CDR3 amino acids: CASSDSLYTGELFF. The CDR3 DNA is TGTGCCAGCAGTGACTCTTTGTACACCGGGGAGCTGTTTTTT.

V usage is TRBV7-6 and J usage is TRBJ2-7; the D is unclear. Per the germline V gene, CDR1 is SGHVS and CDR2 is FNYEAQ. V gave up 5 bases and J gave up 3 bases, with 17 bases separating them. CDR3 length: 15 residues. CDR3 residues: CASSTLPGVGYEQYF. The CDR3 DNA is TGTGCCAGCAGCACCCTCCCTGGGGTAGGCTACGAGCAGTACTTC.

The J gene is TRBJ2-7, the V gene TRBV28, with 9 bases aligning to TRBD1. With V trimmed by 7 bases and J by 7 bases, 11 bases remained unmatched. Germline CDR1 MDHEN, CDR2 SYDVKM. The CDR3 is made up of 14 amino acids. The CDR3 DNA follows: TGTGCCAGCACCTCCGGGACAGGGTTTGATGAGCAGTACGTC. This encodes CASTSGTGFDEQYV.

CDR3 coding DNA: TGTGCCAGCAGCGACCCGGGCGGGGGATCCTACAATGAGCAGTTCTTC. Amino acid sequence: CASSDPGGGSYNEQFF. The V gene is TRBV9, the J gene TRBJ2-1; 7 bases align to TRBD2. Germline CDR1 reads SGDLS; CDR2 reads YYNGEE. The length of the CDR3 is 16 residues. V lost 3 bases and J lost 1; bases outside the gene matches: 7.

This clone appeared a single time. Written as DNA, the CDR3 is TGTGCCAGCAGCCCCAGCGGGAACTCCTACAATGAGCAGTTCTTC. Translating gives CASSPSGNSYNEQFF. The V gene is TRBV27, the J gene TRBJ2-1, with 7 bases identical to TRBD2. Germline values: CDR1 MNHEY, CDR2 SMNVEV (reference sequence). V was clipped by 6 bases and J by 0 bases; unmatched bases: 5. The CDR3 is 15 residues long.

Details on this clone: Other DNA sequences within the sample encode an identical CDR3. In DNA, the CDR3 is TGCGCCAGCTCTTTGGCAGGGGGCACAGATACGCAGTATTTT. It specifies CASSLAGGTDTQYF. V gene TRBV5-1 combines with J gene TRBJ2-3, with D perhaps TRBD1 (6 bases). The V gene's germline CDR1 is SGHRS and CDR2 YFSETQ. The CDR3 runs to 14 residues. V lost 7 bases, J lost 1 base, and 13 bases lay in between.

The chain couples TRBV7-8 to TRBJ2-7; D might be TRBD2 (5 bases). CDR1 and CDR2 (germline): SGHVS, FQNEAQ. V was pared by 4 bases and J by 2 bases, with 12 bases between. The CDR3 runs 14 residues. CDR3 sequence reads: CASSSRVGTYEQYF. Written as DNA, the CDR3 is TGTGCCAGCAGCTCGAGGGTAGGGACCTACGAGCAGTACTTC.

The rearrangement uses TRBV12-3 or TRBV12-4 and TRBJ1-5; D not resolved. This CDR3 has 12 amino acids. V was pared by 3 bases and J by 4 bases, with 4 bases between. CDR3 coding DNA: TGTGCCAGCAGTTTTCAGAATCAGCCCCAGCATTTT. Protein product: CASSFQNQPQHF.

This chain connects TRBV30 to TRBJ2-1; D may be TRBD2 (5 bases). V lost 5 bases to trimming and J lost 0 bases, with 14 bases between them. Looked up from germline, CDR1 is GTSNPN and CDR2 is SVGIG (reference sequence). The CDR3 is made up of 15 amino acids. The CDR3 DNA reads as TGTGCCTGGGGTCGAGCGGCTAGCTCCTACAATGAGCAGTTCTTC. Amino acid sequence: CAWGRAASSYNEQFF.

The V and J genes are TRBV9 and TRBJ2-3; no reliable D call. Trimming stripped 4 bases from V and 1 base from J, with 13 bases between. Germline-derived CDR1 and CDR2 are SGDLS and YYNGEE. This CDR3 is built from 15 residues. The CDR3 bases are TGTGCCAGCAGCCCGGCCGGTGATCGCACAGATACGCAGTATTTT. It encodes CASSPAGDRTDTQYF.

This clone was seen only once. The CDR3 DNA follows: TGTGCCAGCAGGCTACCGGGACGAACTTTGAGAGGACAGCCCCAGCATTTT. Its protein is CASRLPGRTLRGQPQHF. The rearrangement joins TRBV28 to TRBJ1-5, with D tentatively TRBD1 (5 bases). The CDR3 consists of 17 residues. CDR1 is MDHEN, CDR2 SYDVKM, per germline. The V gene lost 6 bases and the J gene lost 7 bases, with 25 bases spanning the gap.

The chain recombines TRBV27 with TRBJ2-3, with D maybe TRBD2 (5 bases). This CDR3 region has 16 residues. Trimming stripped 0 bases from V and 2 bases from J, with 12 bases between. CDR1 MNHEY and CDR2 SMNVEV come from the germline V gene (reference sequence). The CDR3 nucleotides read TGTGCCAGCAGTTTATCGCTAGCTGATATCACAGATACGCAGTATTTT. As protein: CASSLSLADITDTQYF.

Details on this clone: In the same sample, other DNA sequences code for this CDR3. The CDR3, as DNA: TGTGCCAGCAGTTTGGGGCAGCCCCAGCATTTT. It is translated as CASSLGQPQHF. The chain links TRBV28 to TRBJ1-5; D is ambiguous. Germline CDR1 and CDR2: MDHEN and SYDVKM. Trimming cost V 3 bases and J 7 bases, with 4 bases left between them. This CDR3 is built from 11 residues.

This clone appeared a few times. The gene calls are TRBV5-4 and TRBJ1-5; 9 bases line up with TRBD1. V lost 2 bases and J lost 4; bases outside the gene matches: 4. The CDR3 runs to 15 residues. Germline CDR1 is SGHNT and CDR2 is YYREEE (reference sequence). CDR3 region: CASSLWGQGNQPQHF. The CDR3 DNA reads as TGTGCCAGCAGCTTATGGGGACAGGGTAATCAGCCCCAGCATTTT.